This is a list of T cell receptor beta chains from one sample in a study of cytomegalovirus exposure and HLA in healthy donors. TCRdb keeps only in-frame clones here, not all; method: immunoSEQ multiplex PCR. The table has 150,000 or so clones, roughly 85% seen once. The specimen sequenced was PBMCs. The receptor source for this set is a man in his late teens or twenties in good health and CMV-seropositive. Each CDR3 is given with its conserved first and last residue. D genes are given only for firm matches. Rows give clone size only sometimes, using once, few, many, or a class for an expanded clone.

length: 15
size: -
J: TRBJ2-3
D: TRBD1
V: TRBV7-8
CDR3: CASSPRDRDTDTQYF
DNA: TGTGCCAGCAGCCCCCGAGACAGGGACACAGATACGCAGTATTTT

length: 14
size: few
J: TRBJ1-2
D: -
V: TRBV7-9
CDR3: CASSTLTDNYGYTF
DNA: TGTGCCAGCAGCACCCTAACAGACAACTATGGCTACACCTTC

length: 12
size: -
J: TRBJ1-1
D: -
V: TRBV19
CDR3: CASRTGYTEAFF
DNA: TGTGCCAGTAGAACAGGGTACACTGAAGCTTTCTTT

length: 13
size: few
J: TRBJ2-7
D: TRBD1
V: TRBV30
CDR3: CAWRLQGAREQYF
DNA: TGTGCCTGGAGGCTACAGGGGGCTCGGGAGCAGTACTTC

length: 14
size: -
J: TRBJ1-4
D: -
V: TRBV2
CDR3: CASKWSATNEKLFF
DNA: TGTGCCAGCAAATGGTCGGCAACTAATGAAAAACTGTTTTTT

length: 15
size: -
J: TRBJ2-1
D: -
V: TRBV19
CDR3: CASSTRRSSYNEQFF
DNA: TGTGCCAGTAGTACCCGGCGGAGCTCCTACAATGAGCAGTTCTTC

length: 18
size: -
J: TRBJ2-3
D: -
V: TRBV5-6
CDR3: CASSLRVGVRVGTDTQYF
DNA: TGTGCCAGCAGCTTGCGGGTGGGCGTCAGGGTCGGCACAGATACGCAGTATTTT

length: 15
size: -
J: TRBJ2-1
D: TRBD1
V: TRBV7-2
CDR3: CASRSDRGSYNEQFF
DNA: TGTGCCAGCAGGTCGGACAGGGGGAGCTACAATGAGCAGTTCTTC

length: 14
size: -
J: TRBJ1-1
D: -
V: TRBV10-3
CDR3: CAISGGGPNTEAFF
DNA: TGTGCCATCAGTGGGGGAGGGCCGAACACTGAAGCTTTCTTT

length: 15
size: -
J: TRBJ2-7
D: -
V: TRBV27
CDR3: CASSLSVGAGDEQYF
DNA: TGTGCCAGCAGTTTATCGGTAGGGGCAGGGGACGAGCAGTACTTC

length: 16
size: -
J: TRBJ2-5
D: TRBD2
V: TRBV7-9
CDR3: CASSPVVGGYQETQYF
DNA: TGTGCCAGCAGCCCCGTAGTGGGGGGGTACCAAGAGACCCAGTACTTC

length: 15
size: -
J: TRBJ1-5
D: -
V: TRBV19
CDR3: CASSILHGSFQPQHF
DNA: TGTGCCAGTAGTATTCTTCACGGGAGTTTTCAACCCCAGCATTTT

length: 16
size: few
J: TRBJ1-1
D: -
V: TRBV7-9
CDR3: CASSPPPLPGHTEAFF
DNA: TGTGCCAGCAGCCCCCCCCCTTTACCTGGGCACACTGAAGCTTTCTTT

length: 19
size: -
J: TRBJ1-1
D: TRBD1
V: TRBV6-4
CDR3: CASSDSTGARGNWDTEAFF
DNA: TGTGCCAGCAGTGACTCGACAGGGGCAAGGGGTAATTGGGACACTGAAGCTTTCTTT

length: 17
size: few
J: TRBJ1-3
D: -
V: TRBV5-1
CDR3: CASSHDSALSSGNTIYF
DNA: TGCGCCAGCAGCCATGACAGCGCGCTAAGCTCTGGAAACACCATATATTTT

length: 13
size: -
J: TRBJ1-2
D: -
V: TRBV6-1
CDR3: CASSVSRDYGYTF
DNA: TGTGCCAGCAGTGTAAGCAGGGACTATGGCTACACCTTC

length: 15
size: -
J: TRBJ1-2
D: TRBD1
V: TRBV13
CDR3: CASSEMDRGMGGYTF
DNA: TGTGCCAGCAGCGAGATGGACAGGGGGATGGGTGGCTACACCTTC

length: 17
size: -
J: TRBJ2-1
D: TRBD2
V: TRBV5-1
CDR3: CASSLVASGPAGNEQFF
DNA: TGCGCCAGCAGCTTGGTGGCTAGCGGACCAGCGGGGAATGAGCAGTTCTTC

length: 12
size: few
J: TRBJ2-7
D: -
V: TRBV6-5
CDR3: CASSLPSSEQYF
DNA: TGTGCCAGCAGTTTACCGAGTTCCGAGCAGTACTTC

length: 16
size: -
J: TRBJ2-1
D: -
V: TRBV13
CDR3: CASTGRGGVSYNEQFF
DNA: TGTGCCAGCACGGGGCGAGGGGGGGTTTCCTACAATGAGCAGTTCTTC

length: 15
size: -
J: TRBJ2-7
D: TRBD1
V: TRBV4-1
CDR3: CASSQPGQGVYEQYF
DNA: TGCGCCAGCAGCCAACCGGGACAGGGGGTCTACGAGCAGTACTTC

length: 13
size: -
J: TRBJ2-1
D: -
V: TRBV19
CDR3: CASSPPVVDEQFF
DNA: TGTGCCAGTAGTCCTCCCGTAGTGGATGAGCAGTTCTTC

length: 14
size: -
J: TRBJ1-1
D: -
V: TRBV2
CDR3: CASSADGMNTEAFF
DNA: TGTGCCAGCAGTGCGGACGGGATGAACACTGAAGCTTTCTTT

length: 14
size: few
J: TRBJ1-2
D: TRBD1
V: TRBV10-3
CDR3: CAIRIPGQGYGYTF
DNA: TGTGCCATCAGAATTCCGGGACAGGGCTATGGCTACACCTTC

length: 15
size: -
J: TRBJ1-2
D: -
V: TRBV6-6
CDR3: CASSPSGGMDYGYTF
DNA: TGTGCCAGCAGCCCGTCTGGGGGGATGGACTATGGCTACACCTTC

length: 19
size: -
J: TRBJ2-7
D: -
V: TRBV4-1
CDR3: CASSQEIIEGPAGSYEQYF
DNA: TGCGCCAGCAGCCAAGAAATAATAGAGGGACCGGCGGGATCCTACGAGCAGTACTTC

length: 14
size: -
J: TRBJ1-4
D: -
V: TRBV7-8
CDR3: CASSQRGESKKLFF
DNA: TGTGCCAGCAGCCAACGGGGGGAATCAAAAAAACTGTTTTTT

length: 13
size: few
J: TRBJ1-4
D: -
V: TRBV19
CDR3: CASSGRAVEKLFF
DNA: TGTGCCAGTAGTGGGCGGGCGGTGGAAAAACTGTTTTTT